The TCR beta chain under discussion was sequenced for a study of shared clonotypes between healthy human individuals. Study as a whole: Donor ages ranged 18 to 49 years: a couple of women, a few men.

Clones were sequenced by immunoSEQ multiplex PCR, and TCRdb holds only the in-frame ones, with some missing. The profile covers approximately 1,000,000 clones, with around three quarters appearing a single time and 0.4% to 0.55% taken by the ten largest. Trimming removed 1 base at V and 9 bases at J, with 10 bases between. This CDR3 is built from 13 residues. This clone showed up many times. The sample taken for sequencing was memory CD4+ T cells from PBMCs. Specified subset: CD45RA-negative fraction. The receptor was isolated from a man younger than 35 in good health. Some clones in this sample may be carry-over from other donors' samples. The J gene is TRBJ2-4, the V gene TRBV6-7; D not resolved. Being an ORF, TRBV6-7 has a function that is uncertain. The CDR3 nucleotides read TGTGCCAGCAGTTACTGGTCAGTTCTCATTCAGTACTTC. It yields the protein CASSYWSVLIQYF.